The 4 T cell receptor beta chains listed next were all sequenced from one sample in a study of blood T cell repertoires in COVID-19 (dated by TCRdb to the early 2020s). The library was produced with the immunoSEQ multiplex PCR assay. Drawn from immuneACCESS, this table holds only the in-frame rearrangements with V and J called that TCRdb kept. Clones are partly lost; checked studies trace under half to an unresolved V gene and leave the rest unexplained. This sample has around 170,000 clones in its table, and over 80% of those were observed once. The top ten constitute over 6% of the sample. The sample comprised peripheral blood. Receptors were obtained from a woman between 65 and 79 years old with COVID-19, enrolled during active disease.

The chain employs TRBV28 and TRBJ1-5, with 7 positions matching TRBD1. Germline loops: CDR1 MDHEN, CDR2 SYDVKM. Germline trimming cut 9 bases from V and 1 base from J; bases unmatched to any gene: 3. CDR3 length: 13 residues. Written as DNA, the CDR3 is TGTGCCAGTAAGGGACAGAGCAATCAGCCCCAGCATTTT. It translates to CASKGQSNQPQHF. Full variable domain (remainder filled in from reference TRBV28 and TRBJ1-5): DVKVTQSSRYLVKRTGEKVFLECVQDMDHENMFWYRQDPGLGLRLIYFSYDVKMKEKGDIPEGYSVSREKKERFSLILESASTNQTSMYLCASKGQSNQPQHFGDGTRLSIL.

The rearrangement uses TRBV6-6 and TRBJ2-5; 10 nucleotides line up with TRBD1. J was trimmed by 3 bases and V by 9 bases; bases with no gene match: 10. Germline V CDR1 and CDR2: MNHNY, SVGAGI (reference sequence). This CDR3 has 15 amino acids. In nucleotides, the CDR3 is TGTGCCAGGAAAACCGGGACAGGGGTCAAAGAGACCCAGTACTTC. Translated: CARKTGTGVKETQYF.

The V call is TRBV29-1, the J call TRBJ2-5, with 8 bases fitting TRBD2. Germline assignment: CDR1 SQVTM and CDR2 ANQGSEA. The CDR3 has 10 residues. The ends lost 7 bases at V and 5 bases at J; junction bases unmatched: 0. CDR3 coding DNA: TGCAGCGGCGGGGGGGAGACCCAGTACTTC. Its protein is CSGGGETQYF.

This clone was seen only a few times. The CDR3: CASSGQGVGQPQHF. In DNA, the CDR3 is TGTGCCAGCAGTGGACAGGGGGTAGGTCAGCCCCAGCATTTT. This chain joins TRBV2 and TRBJ1-5, with 9 bases matching TRBD1. CDR3 length: 14 residues. With V trimmed by 4 bases and J by 6 bases, 4 bases remained unmatched. The germline V gene encodes CDR1 SNHLY and CDR2 FYNNEI.